This T cell receptor beta chain was identified during a study of blood T cell repertoires in COVID-19. Whole-study context: The origin of the acute and convalescent COVID-19 samples was the United States, Italy and Spain.

CDR3 length: 15 amino acids. Between the trimmed V and J ends, which lost 9 bases and 3 bases, there was a span of 20 bases. CDR1 SGHRS and CDR2 YFSETQ come from the germline V gene. TCRdb's copy holds only in-frame clones and misses some; the assay was immunoSEQ multiplex PCR. The sample yields approximately 190,000 clones, 82% seen once. Input material: peripheral blood. This receptor was obtained from a woman under 40 with acute or convalescent COVID-19. V usage is TRBV5-1 and J usage is TRBJ2-3; possible D gene TRBD2, 6 bases. In nucleotides, the CDR3 is TGCGCCACCAAAGAGGTCTCGGGGGAAACAGATACGCAGTATTTT. Its translation is CATKEVSGETDTQYF.